This T cell receptor (beta chain) was identified in a study of cytomegalovirus exposure and HLA in healthy donors. After removal of 7 bases from V and 8 bases from J, the junction contained 5 bases not matched to a gene. The CDR3 contains 13 residues. The germline V gene has CDR1 SGHAT and CDR2 FQNNGV. Whole-study results and caveats: In a later analysis, TCR beta V- and J-gene trimming showed a link to a missense DCLRE1C variant. The study reported that TCR beta sequences accurately predicted HLA-A and HLA-B alleles in most subjects. Evidence from a later analysis indicated that most CMV-associated TCR beta chains looked HLA-restricted.

Although they were nominally healthy when sampled, donors likely had unrecorded immune exposures. Primers included in the PCR were 60 Vbeta and 13 Jbeta primers. Generated by immunoSEQ multiplex PCR, the TCRdb table keeps only in-frame clones and is missing some. Of roughly 140,000 clones detected, about 64% appear once; the ten largest clones hold 2.5% to 3.5%. The sample holds a few counts of this clone. Its specificity is unknown. J is TRBJ1-4 and V is TRBV11-2, with 9 bases matching TRBD1. The TCR was taken from a woman in her twenties or thirties in good health and CMV-seropositive. The source material was PBMCs. CDR3: CASTWTGVEKLFF. DNA of the CDR3: TGTGCCAGCACCTGGACAGGGGTCGAAAAACTGTTTTTT.